The 32 T cell receptor beta chains below all came from one sample that was sequenced in a study of T cell repertoires in cytomegalovirus infection. TCRdb re-called the reads through MiXCR, storing one row per CDR3 protein. The data contain 200,000 to 250,000 distinct CDR3 sequences, about 23% of them singletons. The sequencing input was CD8+ T cells from PBMCs. The receptors were sampled from a human donor in good health (CMV status not recorded). Some clones in this sample may be carry-over from other donors' samples.

The rearrangement uses TRBV7-9 and TRBJ2-1, with D possibly being TRBD1 or TRBD2 (5 bases each). Per the germline V gene, CDR1 is SEHNR and CDR2 is FQNEAQ (reference sequence). Deletions cut 9 bases from V and 8 bases from J, with 17 bases between. CDR3 length equals 13 residues. The CDR3 spells CASNPEGFDEQFF. For the CDR3, the DNA is TGTGCCAGTAATCCCGAGGGGTTCGATGAGCAGTTCTTC.

In this sample, this clonotype turned up a few times. The V gene is TRBV20-1, the J gene TRBJ1-5; maybe TRBD1 (6 bases). Trimming left V 0 bases short and J 3 bases short, with 12 bases between. CDR1 DFQATT and CDR2 SNEGSKA come from the germline V gene (reference sequence). The CDR3 spans 15 residues. The CDR3 DNA follows: TGCAGTGCTAGAGACTGGGGACAACCCAATCAGCCCCAGCATTTT. Translated: CSARDWGQPNQPQHF.

This clonotype has at least ten counts. The chain couples TRBV7-9 to TRBJ2-1; 11 bases fit TRBD2. The CDR3 consists of 15 residues. CDR1 is SEHNR and CDR2 is FQNEAQ in the germline V gene (reference sequence). Losses at the gene ends were 6 bases for V and 2 bases for J; bases not matched to a gene: 3. CDR3 amino acids: CASRFSGGAYNEQFF. The CDR3 DNA reads TGTGCCAGCAGATTTAGCGGGGGGGCCTACAATGAGCAGTTCTTC.

V usage is TRBV28 and J usage is TRBJ2-7, with a possible D match to TRBD1 (6 bases). CDR3 length: 14 residues. Germline assignment: CDR1 MDHEN and CDR2 SYDVKM. Trimming took off 4 bases at V and 4 bases at J, with 14 bases between the two ends. DNA of the CDR3: TGTGCCAGCAGTTCCTCCAGGGGCGGGTACGAGCAGTACTTC. Encoded protein: CASSSSRGGYEQYF.

V and J are TRBV7-6 and TRBJ2-1; 14 nucleotides match TRBD2. With V trimmed by 5 bases and J by 12 bases, 12 bases remained unmatched. CDR3 size: 16 residues. Germline V gene lookup returns CDR1 SGHVS and CDR2 FNYEAQ. CDR3 region: CASSAGLAGGPLGQFF. The CDR3 bases are TGTGCCAGCAGCGCCGGACTAGCGGGGGGCCCTTTGGGGCAGTTCTTC.

This clonotype was detected ten times or more. J is TRBJ2-1 and V is TRBV12-3 or TRBV12-4; 10 nucleotides match TRBD2. There are 18 residues in the CDR3. J was trimmed by 0 bases and V by 1 base; bases with no gene match: 6. As DNA, the CDR3 is TGTGCCAGCAGTTTAGGTAGCGGGGGGCCCTTCTCCTACAATGAGCAGTTCTTC. It specifies CASSLGSGGPFSYNEQFF.

This clonotype was found a few times. The chain uses TRBV28 and TRBJ2-3, with no clear D. The CDR3 totals 13 residues. V was pared by 5 bases and J by 4 bases, with 10 bases between. CDR1 is MDHEN, CDR2 SYDVKM, per germline. CDR3: CASSPLGADTQYF. The CDR3 DNA reads as TGTGCCAGCAGTCCCTTGGGCGCAGATACGCAGTATTTT.

V and J are TRBV2 and TRBJ2-7; D remains ambiguous. Per the germline V gene, CDR1 is SNHLY and CDR2 is FYNNEI. CDR3 length: 15 residues. Trimming left V 8 bases short and J 6 bases short, with 23 bases between. The CDR3 DNA is TGTGCCAGCCGCCGAGGCCCCACGTCGGCGGCCGAGCAGTACTTC. It encodes CASRRGPTSAAEQYF.

The V and J genes are TRBV20-1 and TRBJ2-3, with 7 bases identical to TRBD2. The CDR3 totals 15 residues. Germline CDR1 is DFQATT and CDR2 is SNEGSKA (reference sequence). J gave up 3 bases and V 6 bases, and 12 bases lay outside the gene matches. Written as DNA, the CDR3 is TGCAGTGCACCCTTTCTAGCGGAGGGTACAGATACGCAGTATTTT. It translates to CSAPFLAEGTDTQYF.

This clonotype has a count of ten or more. The chain recombines TRBV12-3 or TRBV12-4 with TRBJ2-3; D possibly matches TRBD1 or TRBD2 (5 bases each). This CDR3 comprises 15 residues. V was trimmed by 3 bases and J by 5 bases, leaving 15 bases between them. The CDR3 DNA reads TGTGCCAGCAGTTTCGAGGGACCCGCCGAAGATACGCAGTATTTT. It yields the protein CASSFEGPAEDTQYF.

V gene TRBV29-1 combines with J gene TRBJ2-5; 8 nucleotides agree with TRBD2. Germline-derived CDR1 and CDR2 are SQVTM and ANQGSEA. This CDR3 has 14 amino acids. Unmatched junction bases numbered 8, after V lost 6 bases and J lost 2 bases. For the CDR3, the DNA is TGCAGCGTGGACCTACTAGCGGATCAAGAGACCCAGTACTTC. Translating gives CSVDLLADQETQYF.

In its sample, this clonotype was seen a few times. The chain carries TRBV19 and TRBJ2-4; D unclear. Germline CDR1 is LNHDA and CDR2 is SQIVND (reference sequence). CDR3 length equals 17 residues. Deletions cut 5 bases from V and 1 base from J, with 18 bases between. CDR3 DNA: TGTGCCAGTAGTCCCTCCCCTGTAGGGTACGCCAAAAACATTCAGTACTTC. Translated, it gives CASSPSPVGYAKNIQYF.

This rearrangement joins TRBV29-1 to TRBJ1-2; weak D call: TRBD1 (5 bases). This CDR3 is 13 amino acids long. The V end was cut by 3 bases, the J end by 4 bases, with 12 bases between. The germline gives CDR1 SQVTM, CDR2 ANQGSEA. CDR3 sequence reads: CSVDPGVVYGYTF. In nucleotides, the CDR3 is TGCAGCGTTGACCCGGGGGTAGTCTATGGCTACACCTTC.

This clonotype was found a few times. V and J are TRBV12-3 or TRBV12-4 and TRBJ2-1; 8 bases are a match to TRBD1. CDR3 length: 14 amino acids. V shed 5 bases and J 6 bases; nucleotides not matched to a gene: 6. CDR3 sequence (DNA): TGTGCCAGCAGTGGTGGACAGGGTCCCAATGAGCAGTTCTTC. As protein: CASSGGQGPNEQFF.

This clonotype was found a few times. As DNA, the CDR3 is TGTGCCAGCAGTGAAATGCCGGGACAGGGACAAGACTATGGCTACACCTTC. This sequence encodes CASSEMPGQGQDYGYTF. The V gene is TRBV2, the J gene TRBJ1-2, with TRBD1 matching 9 bases. The J segment lost 3 bases and the V segment lost 2 bases, leaving 10 bases of the junction unmatched. This CDR3 is built from 17 residues. Germline values: CDR1 SNHLY, CDR2 FYNNEI.

The rearrangement uses TRBV29-1 and TRBJ1-2, with a weak D call TRBD1 (6 bases). This CDR3 spans 15 amino acids. Trimming pared 4 bases from V and 1 base from J, leaving 16 bases between. The germline V gene has CDR1 SQVTM and CDR2 ANQGSEA. CDR3 region: CSVASVQGGNYGYTF. The CDR3 bases are TGCAGCGTTGCATCAGTACAGGGAGGTAACTATGGCTACACCTTC.

This CDR3 is CATVKGLSYNEQFF. The CDR3 bases are TGTGCCACCGTTAAGGGGTTATCCTACAATGAGCAGTTCTTC. The chain recombines TRBV28 with TRBJ2-1; a weak D match, TRBD1 (5 bases). Trimming pared 10 bases from V and 1 base from J, leaving 14 bases between. CDR1 and CDR2 from the germline V gene are MDHEN and SYDVKM. The length of the CDR3 is 14 residues.

This clonotype was observed at least ten times. This chain uses TRBV4-1 with TRBJ1-5, with 8 positions matching TRBD1. From germline, CDR1 is MGHRA and CDR2 YSYEKL. The CDR3 is made up of 18 amino acids. The J segment lost 2 bases and the V segment lost 1 base, leaving 10 bases of the junction unmatched. The CDR3 sequence is CASSQGVTGVEGNQPQHF. The CDR3 bases are TGCGCCAGCAGCCAAGGGGTGACAGGGGTAGAGGGCAATCAGCCCCAGCATTTT.

This clonotype was found many times. The CDR3 nucleotides read TGTGCCAGCAGCCCTAAACAGGGAGGAATTAACACTGAAGCTTTCTTT. Protein product: CASSPKQGGINTEAFF. J is TRBJ1-1 and V is TRBV7-9, with a weak D call TRBD1 (6 bases). The CDR3 consists of 16 residues. Germline CDR1 reads SEHNR; CDR2 reads FQNEAQ (reference sequence). Deletions cut 5 bases from V and 2 bases from J, with 18 bases between.

This clonotype has more than one count but fewer than ten. This sequence joins TRBV7-4 and TRBJ2-1, with D uncertain. Trimming cost V 1 base and J 5 bases, with 9 bases left between them. CDR1 and CDR2 (germline): SGHVT, SQSDAQ. The CDR3 sequence is 14 residues long. The CDR3 loop reads CASSLEAQNNEQFF. The CDR3 DNA sequence: TGTGCCAGCAGCTTAGAGGCGCAAAACAATGAGCAGTTCTTC.

This clonotype showed up just a few times. V usage is TRBV24-1 and J usage is TRBJ1-5; weak D call: TRBD1 (6 bases). CDR1 is KGHDR and CDR2 is SFDVKD in the germline V gene. The V and J ends lost 6 bases and 6 bases respectively, with 17 bases between them. The CDR3 contains 15 residues. CDR3 coding DNA: TGTGCCACCAGTACCGGTACAGGGAGGTTTCAGCCCCAGCATTTT. This encodes CATSTGTGRFQPQHF.

As regards this clonotype: A read error may be the cause here, since a much bigger clone is one base away. This CDR3 is CANSLGPLRGYTF. DNA for the CDR3: TGTGCCAACAGTTTAGGACCGCTGCGTGGCTACACCTTC. The J gene is TRBJ1-2, the V gene TRBV12-3 or TRBV12-4; D remains unclear. The CDR3 length is 13 residues.

The chain carries TRBV5-4 and TRBJ1-1; D not resolved. There are 13 residues in the CDR3. Looked up from germline, CDR1 is SGHNT and CDR2 is YYREEE (reference sequence). V was shortened by 0 bases and J by 3 bases, with 6 bases between the two germline ends. The CDR3 reads CASSLGLYTEAFF. The CDR3 nucleotides read TGTGCCAGCAGCTTGGGTCTGTACACTGAAGCTTTCTTT.

This clonotype was seen many times. The CDR3 region is CASSLPRTETSYTF. The CDR3 DNA reads TGTGCCAGCAGCTTACCCCGGACAGAGACCAGCTACACCTTC. J is TRBJ1-2 and V is TRBV7-9, with TRBD1 as a possible D gene (6 bases). Germline-derived CDR1 and CDR2 are SEHNR and FQNEAQ (reference sequence). Deletions cut 2 bases from V and 9 bases from J, with 16 bases between. The CDR3 spans 14 residues.

The V and J genes are TRBV10-3 and TRBJ2-1; 8 bases are shared with TRBD2. Germline CDR1 reads ENHRY; CDR2 reads SYGVKD. The CDR3 has 17 residues. Trimming took 2 bases from V and 0 from J; bases not matched to a gene: 6. The CDR3 loop is CAISEVDSGVSYNEQFF. As DNA, the CDR3 is TGTGCCATCAGTGAGGTGGATAGCGGGGTCTCCTACAATGAGCAGTTCTTC.

The chain links TRBV2 to TRBJ2-3, with 7 bases aligning to TRBD1. The CDR3 is 16 amino acids. Germline CDR1 is SNHLY and CDR2 is FYNNEI. V lost 3 bases to trimming and J lost 4 bases; unmatched junction nucleotides: 10. The CDR3 spells CASSENRGGASDTQYF. As DNA, the CDR3 is TGTGCCAGCAGTGAGAATAGAGGGGGCGCCTCAGATACGCAGTATTTT.

This clonotype has more than one count but fewer than ten. The chain couples TRBV29-1 to TRBJ1-6; no clear D gene. The CDR3 totals 16 residues. The V and J ends lost 5 bases and 0 bases respectively, with 14 bases between them. CDR1 and CDR2 from the germline V gene are SQVTM and ANQGSEA. CDR3: CSVPRTVSSYNSPLHF. CDR3 nucleotide sequence: TGCAGCGTTCCAAGGACGGTGAGCTCCTATAATTCACCCCTCCACTTT.

Regarding this clonotype: This may arise from a read error, as a much more abundant clone is one base away. V gene TRBV19 combines with J gene TRBJ2-3; 14 bases map to TRBD2. The CDR3 is made up of 16 amino acids. The germline CDR1 and CDR2 sequences are LNHDA and SQIVND (reference sequence). The CDR3 region has the DNA TGTGCCAGTTCGGGACTAGCGGGAGTCACCACAGATACGCAGGATTTT. It yields the protein CASSGLAGVTTDTQDF.

This clonotype was observed a handful of times. The chain carries TRBV20-1 and TRBJ2-1, with 7 positions matching TRBD2. This CDR3 has 13 residues. With V trimmed by 6 bases and J by 8 bases, 10 bases remained unmatched. Germline loops: CDR1 DFQATT, CDR2 SNEGSKA (reference sequence). DNA for the CDR3: TGCAGTGCGCCAGCGGGGTGGACTGATGAGCAGTTCTTC. It translates to CSAPAGWTDEQFF.

The rearrangement uses TRBV2 and TRBJ1-2, with 9 bases aligning to TRBD1. V was clipped by 4 bases and J by 4 bases; unmatched bases: 4. The CDR3 contains 14 residues. Germline V lookup: CDR1 SNHLY, CDR2 FYNNEI. The DNA for the CDR3 is TGTGCCAGCAGTGGGGACAGGGACGTCTATGGCTACACCTTC. Its translation: CASSGDRDVYGYTF. The full variable domain, in which reference TRBV2 and TRBJ1-2 provide the parts outside the CDR3, is EPEVTQTPSHQVTQMGQEVILRCVPISNHLYFYWYRQILGQKVEFLVSFYNNEISEKSEIFDDQFSVERPDGSNFTLKIRSTKLEDSAMYFCASSGDRDVYGYTFGSGTRLTVV.

This clonotype was seen a single time. The V call is TRBV29-1, the J call TRBJ2-7; tentatively, D is TRBD1 (7 bases). V lost 7 bases, J lost 0 bases, and 13 bases lay in between. This CDR3 spans 13 amino acids. From germline, CDR1 is SQVTM and CDR2 ANQGSEA. DNA for the CDR3: TGCAGCGCGCGGGACAGTAGCTCCTACGAGCAGTACTTC. This gives the protein CSARDSSSYEQYF.

The chain carries TRBV27 and TRBJ2-3; TRBD1 matches 8 bases. Germline V CDR1 and CDR2: MNHEY, SMNVEV (reference sequence). V dropped 8 bases and J dropped 5; count of bases not matched to a gene: 9. The CDR3 is made up of 14 amino acids. The CDR3 bases are TGTGCCAGCGGGAGGACAGGGTATCAAGATACGCAGTATTTT. Amino acids: CASGRTGYQDTQYF.